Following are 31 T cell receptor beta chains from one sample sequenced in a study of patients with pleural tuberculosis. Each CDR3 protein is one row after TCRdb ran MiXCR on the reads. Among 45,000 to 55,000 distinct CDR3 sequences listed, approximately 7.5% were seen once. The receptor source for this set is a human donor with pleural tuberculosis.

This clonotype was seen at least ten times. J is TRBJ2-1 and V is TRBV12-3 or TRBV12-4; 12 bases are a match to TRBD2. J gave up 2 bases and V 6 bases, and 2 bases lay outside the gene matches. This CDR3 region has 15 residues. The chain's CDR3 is CASRRLAGAYNEQFF. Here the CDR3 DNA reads TGTGCCAGCAGAAGACTAGCGGGGGCCTACAATGAGCAGTTCTTC.

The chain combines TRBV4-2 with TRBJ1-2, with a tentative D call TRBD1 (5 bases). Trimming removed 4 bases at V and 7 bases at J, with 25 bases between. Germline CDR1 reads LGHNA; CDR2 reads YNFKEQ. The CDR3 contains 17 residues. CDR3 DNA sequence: TGTGCCAGCAGCCCCGAAACAGGTCCTCACGTGCGTACTGGCTACACCTTC. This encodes CASSPETGPHVRTGYTF.

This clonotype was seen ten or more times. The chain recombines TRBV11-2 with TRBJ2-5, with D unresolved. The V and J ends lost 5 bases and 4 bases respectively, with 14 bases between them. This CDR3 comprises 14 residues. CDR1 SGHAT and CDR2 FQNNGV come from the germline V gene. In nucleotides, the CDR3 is TGTGCCAGCAGCCTTTTTCCCGAAAGAGAGACCCAGTACTTC. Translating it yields CASSLFPERETQYF.

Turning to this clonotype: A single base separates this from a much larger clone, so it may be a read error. The CDR3 spells CASSDQEDSTDMQYF. DNA of the CDR3: TGTGCCAGCAGTGACCAAGAGGATAGCACAGATATGCAGTATTTT. The chain links TRBV2 to TRBJ2-3; D uncertain. The CDR3 contains 15 residues. The germline V gene encodes CDR1 SNHLY and CDR2 FYNNEI.

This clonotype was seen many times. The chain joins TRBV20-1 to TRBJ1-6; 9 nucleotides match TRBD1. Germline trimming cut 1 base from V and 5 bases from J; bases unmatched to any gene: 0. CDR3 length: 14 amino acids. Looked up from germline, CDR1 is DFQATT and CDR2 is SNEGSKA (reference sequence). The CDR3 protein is CSARGDRDNSPLHF. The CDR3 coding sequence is TGCAGTGCTAGAGGGGACAGGGATAATTCACCCCTCCACTTT.

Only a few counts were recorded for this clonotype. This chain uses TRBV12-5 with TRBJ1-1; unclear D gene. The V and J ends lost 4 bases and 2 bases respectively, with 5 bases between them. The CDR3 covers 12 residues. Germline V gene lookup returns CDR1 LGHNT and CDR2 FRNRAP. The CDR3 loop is CASGYGNTEAFF. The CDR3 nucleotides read TGTGCTAGTGGTTACGGCAACACTGAAGCTTTCTTT.

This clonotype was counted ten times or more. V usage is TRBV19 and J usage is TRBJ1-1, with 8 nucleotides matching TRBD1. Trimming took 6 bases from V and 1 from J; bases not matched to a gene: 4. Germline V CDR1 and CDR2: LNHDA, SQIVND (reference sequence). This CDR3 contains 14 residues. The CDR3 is CASSRDRWNTEAFF. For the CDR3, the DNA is TGTGCCAGTAGCAGGGACAGGTGGAACACTGAAGCTTTCTTT.

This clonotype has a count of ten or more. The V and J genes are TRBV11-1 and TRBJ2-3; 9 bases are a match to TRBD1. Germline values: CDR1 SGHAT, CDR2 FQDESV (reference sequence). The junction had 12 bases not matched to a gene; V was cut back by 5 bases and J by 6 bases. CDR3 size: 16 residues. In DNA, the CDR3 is TGTGCCAGCAGCGTAGGATCCGGGACAGGGCTTGATACGCAGTATTTT. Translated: CASSVGSGTGLDTQYF.

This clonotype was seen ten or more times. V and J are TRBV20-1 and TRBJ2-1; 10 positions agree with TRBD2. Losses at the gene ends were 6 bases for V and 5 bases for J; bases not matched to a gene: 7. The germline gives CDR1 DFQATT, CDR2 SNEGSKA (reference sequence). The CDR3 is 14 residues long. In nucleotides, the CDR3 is TGCAGTGCCCAAAAGCGGGAGGGCCACAATGAGCAGTTCTTC. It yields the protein CSAQKREGHNEQFF.

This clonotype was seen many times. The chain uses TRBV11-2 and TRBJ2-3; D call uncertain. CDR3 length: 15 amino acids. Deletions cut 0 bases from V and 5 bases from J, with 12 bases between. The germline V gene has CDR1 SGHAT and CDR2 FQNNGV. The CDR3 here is CASSLDRRGRDTQYF. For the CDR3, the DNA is TGTGCCAGCAGCTTAGACCGGCGAGGTAGAGATACGCAGTATTTT.

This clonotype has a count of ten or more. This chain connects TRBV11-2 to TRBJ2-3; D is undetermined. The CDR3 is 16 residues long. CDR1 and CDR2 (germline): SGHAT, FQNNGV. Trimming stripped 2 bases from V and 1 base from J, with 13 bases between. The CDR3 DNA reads TGTGCCAGCAGCTTATCTAGGTTGACGGGCACAGATACGCAGTATTTT. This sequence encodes CASSLSRLTGTDTQYF.

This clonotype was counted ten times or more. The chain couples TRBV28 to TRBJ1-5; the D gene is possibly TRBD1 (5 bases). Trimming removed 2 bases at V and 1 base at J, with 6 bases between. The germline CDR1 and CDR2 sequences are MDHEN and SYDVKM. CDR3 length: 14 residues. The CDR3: CASSLAGSNQPQHF. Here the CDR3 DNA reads TGTGCCAGCAGTTTAGCAGGGAGCAATCAGCCCCAGCATTTT.

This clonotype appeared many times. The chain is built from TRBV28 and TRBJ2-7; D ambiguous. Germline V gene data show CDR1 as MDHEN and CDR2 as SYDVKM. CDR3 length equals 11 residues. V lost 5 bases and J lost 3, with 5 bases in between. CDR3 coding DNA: TGTGCCAGCAGTCTCTACTACGAGCAGTACTTC. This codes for CASSLYYEQYF.

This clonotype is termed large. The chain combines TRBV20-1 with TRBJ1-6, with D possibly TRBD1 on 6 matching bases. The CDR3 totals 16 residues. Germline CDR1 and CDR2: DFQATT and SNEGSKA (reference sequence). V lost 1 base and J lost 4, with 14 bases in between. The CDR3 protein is CSARGQDTNYNSPLHF. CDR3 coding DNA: TGCAGTGCTAGAGGACAGGACACCAATTATAATTCACCCCTCCACTTT.

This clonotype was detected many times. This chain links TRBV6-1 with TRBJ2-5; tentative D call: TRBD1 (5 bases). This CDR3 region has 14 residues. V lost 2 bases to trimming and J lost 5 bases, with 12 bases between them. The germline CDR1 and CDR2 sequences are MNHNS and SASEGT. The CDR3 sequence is CASSEIRAGETQYF. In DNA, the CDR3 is TGTGCCAGCAGTGAAATCCGAGCAGGGGAGACCCAGTACTTC.

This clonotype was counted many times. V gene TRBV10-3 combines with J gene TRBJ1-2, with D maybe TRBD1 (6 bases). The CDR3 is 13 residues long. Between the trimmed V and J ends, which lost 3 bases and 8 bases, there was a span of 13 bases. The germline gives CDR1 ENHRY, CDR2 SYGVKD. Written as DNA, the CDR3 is TGTGCCATCAGTGAACGAAAGGGGGACGGCTACACCTTC. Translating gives CAISERKGDGYTF.

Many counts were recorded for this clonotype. The CDR3 DNA sequence: TGCGCCAGCAGCCAAGAAGGGACGTTCGGTGAAAAACTGTTTTTT. This gives the protein CASSQEGTFGEKLFF. The chain links TRBV4-1 to TRBJ1-4, with a possible D match to TRBD1 (5 bases). Germline lookup yields CDR1 MGHRA and CDR2 YSYEKL. The V and J ends lost 0 bases and 7 bases respectively, with 12 bases between them. This CDR3 comprises 15 residues.

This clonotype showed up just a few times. CDR3 sequence reads: CASSFMLEAFF. CDR3 coding DNA: TGTGCCAGCAGCTTTATGCTTGAAGCTTTCTTT. The V call is TRBV13, the J call TRBJ1-1; D gene uncertain. This CDR3 has 11 amino acids. Per the germline V gene, CDR1 is PRHDT and CDR2 is FYEKMQ (reference sequence). V was trimmed by 3 bases and J by 7 bases, leaving 6 bases between them.

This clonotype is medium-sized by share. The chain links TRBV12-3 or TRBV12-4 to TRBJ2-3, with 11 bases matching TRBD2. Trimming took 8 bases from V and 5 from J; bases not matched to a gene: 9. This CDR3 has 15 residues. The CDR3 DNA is TGTGCCAGCGGGACTAGCGGCTTTATGGTAGATACGCAGTATTTT. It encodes CASGTSGFMVDTQYF.

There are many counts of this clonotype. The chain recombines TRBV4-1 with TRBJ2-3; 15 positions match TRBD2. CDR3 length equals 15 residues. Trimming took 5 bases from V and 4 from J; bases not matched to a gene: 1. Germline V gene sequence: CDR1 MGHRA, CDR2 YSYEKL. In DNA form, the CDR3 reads TGCGCCAGCAGCGGGACTAGCGGGAGGTCAGATACGCAGTATTTT. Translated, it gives CASSGTSGRSDTQYF.

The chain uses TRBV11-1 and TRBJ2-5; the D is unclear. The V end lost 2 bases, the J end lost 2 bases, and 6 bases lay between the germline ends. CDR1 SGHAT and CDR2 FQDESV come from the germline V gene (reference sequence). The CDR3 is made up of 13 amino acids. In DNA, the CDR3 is TGTGCCAGCAGCTTAATGCTTCAAGAGACCCAGTACTTC. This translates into CASSLMLQETQYF.

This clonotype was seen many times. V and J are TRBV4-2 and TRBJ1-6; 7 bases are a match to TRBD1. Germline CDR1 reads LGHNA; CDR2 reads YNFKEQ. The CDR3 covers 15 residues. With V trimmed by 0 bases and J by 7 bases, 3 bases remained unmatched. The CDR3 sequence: CASSQEGGANSPLHF. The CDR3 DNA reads TGTGCCAGCAGCCAAGAAGGGGGCGCAAATTCACCCCTCCACTTT.

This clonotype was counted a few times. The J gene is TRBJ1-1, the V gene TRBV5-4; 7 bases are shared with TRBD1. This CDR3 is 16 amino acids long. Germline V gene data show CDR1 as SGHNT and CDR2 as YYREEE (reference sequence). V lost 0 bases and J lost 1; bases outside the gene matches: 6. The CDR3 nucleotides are TGTGCCAGCAGCTTGGACGCCGGGACAGAGAACACTGAAGCTTTCTTT. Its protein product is CASSLDAGTENTEAFF.

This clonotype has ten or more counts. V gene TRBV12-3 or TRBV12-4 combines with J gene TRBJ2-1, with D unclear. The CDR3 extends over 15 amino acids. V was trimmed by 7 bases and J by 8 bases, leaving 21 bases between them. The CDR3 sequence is CASTVVKVGFHEQFF. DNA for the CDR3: TGTGCCAGCACCGTAGTTAAAGTAGGGTTCCATGAGCAGTTCTTC.

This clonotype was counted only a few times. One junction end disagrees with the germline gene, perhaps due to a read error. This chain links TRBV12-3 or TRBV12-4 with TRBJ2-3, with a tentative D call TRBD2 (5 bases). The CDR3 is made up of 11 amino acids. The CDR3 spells CASSLGDTRYF. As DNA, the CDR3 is TGTGCCAGCAGTTTGGGAGATACGCGGTATTTT.

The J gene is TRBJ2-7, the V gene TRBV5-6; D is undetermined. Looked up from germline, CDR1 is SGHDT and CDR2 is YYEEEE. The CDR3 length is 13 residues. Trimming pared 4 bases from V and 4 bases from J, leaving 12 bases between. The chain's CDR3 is CASSVDDGYEQYV. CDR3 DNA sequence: TGTGCCAGCAGCGTAGACGACGGATACGAGCAGTACGTC.

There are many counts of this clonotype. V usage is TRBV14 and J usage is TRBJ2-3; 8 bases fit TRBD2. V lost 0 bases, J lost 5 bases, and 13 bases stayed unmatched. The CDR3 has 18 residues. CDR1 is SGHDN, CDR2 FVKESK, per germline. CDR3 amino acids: CASSQDHPAGVVGDTQYF. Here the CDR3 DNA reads TGTGCCAGCAGCCAAGATCACCCAGCGGGAGTGGTTGGAGATACGCAGTATTTT.

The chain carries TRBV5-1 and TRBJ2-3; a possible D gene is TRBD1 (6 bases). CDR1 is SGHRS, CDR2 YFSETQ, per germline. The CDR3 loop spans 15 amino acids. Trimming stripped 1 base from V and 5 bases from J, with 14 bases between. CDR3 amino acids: CASSLNGGYGDTQYF. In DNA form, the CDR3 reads TGCGCCAGCAGCTTGAATGGGGGCTATGGAGATACGCAGTATTTT.

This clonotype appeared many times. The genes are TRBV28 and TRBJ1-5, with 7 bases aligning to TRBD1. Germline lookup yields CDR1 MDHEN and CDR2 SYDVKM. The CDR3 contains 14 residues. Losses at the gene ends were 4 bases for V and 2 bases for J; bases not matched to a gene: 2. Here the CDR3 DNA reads TGTGCCAGCAGTTCCGGACAGGGCAATCAGCCCCAGCATTTT. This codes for CASSSGQGNQPQHF.

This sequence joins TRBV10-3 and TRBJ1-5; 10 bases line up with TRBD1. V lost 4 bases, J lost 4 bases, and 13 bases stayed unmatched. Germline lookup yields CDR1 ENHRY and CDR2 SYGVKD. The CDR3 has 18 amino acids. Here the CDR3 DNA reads TGTGCCATCAGTGCGACCGGGACAGGGGTCGGTAGGAATCAGCCCCAGCATTTT. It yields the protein CAISATGTGVGRNQPQHF.

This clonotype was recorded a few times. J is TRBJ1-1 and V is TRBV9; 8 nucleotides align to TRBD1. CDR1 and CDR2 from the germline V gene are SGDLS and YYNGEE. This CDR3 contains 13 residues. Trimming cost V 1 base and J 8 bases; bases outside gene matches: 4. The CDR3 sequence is CASSVSRTGEAFF. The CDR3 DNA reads TGTGCCAGCAGCGTAAGTAGGACAGGGGAAGCTTTCTTT.